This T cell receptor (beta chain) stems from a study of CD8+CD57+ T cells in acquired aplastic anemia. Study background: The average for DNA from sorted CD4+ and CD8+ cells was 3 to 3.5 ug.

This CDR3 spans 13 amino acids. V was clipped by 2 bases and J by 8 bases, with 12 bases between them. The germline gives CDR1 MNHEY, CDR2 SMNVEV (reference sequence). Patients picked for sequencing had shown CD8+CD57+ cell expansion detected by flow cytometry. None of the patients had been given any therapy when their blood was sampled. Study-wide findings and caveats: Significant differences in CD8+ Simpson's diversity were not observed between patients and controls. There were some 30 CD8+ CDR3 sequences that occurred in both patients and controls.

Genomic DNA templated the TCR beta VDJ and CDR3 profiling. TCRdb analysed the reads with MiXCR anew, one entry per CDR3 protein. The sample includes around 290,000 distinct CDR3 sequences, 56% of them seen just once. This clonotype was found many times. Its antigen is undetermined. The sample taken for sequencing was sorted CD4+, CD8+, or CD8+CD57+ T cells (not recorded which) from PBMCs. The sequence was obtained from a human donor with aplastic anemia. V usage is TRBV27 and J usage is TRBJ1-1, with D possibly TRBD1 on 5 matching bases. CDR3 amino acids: CASSLIGAREAFF. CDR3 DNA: TGTGCCAGCAGTTTAATAGGGGCGAGGGAAGCTTTCTTT.